The present T cell receptor beta chain was sequenced within a study of cytomegalovirus exposure and HLA in healthy donors (dated by TCRdb to between 2016 and 2019). In the study overall: In an earlier analysis of 587 of the donors, 276 Gb of sequence data and 90 million to 130 million unique TCR beta sequences from 150 million to 200 million T cells were reported. The T cell repertoires of several hundred subjects were profiled by immunosequencing and related to cytomegalovirus serostatus. An early release covering just under 650 HLA-typed donors comprised approximately 300 gigabases of sequencing data and some 79 million unique TCR sequences. Along with the approximately 700-subject first cohort, a separate validation cohort of 120 different subjects was used. A handful of DR-DQ haplotypes were treated as single units for association and clustering because of strong linkage in the cohort. All discovery cohort repertoires had been generated using a single sequencing platform. The study aimed to test whether cataloging public T cell receptors could reveal signatures of past pathogen exposure. An earlier analysis of some 500 of the donors applied high-throughput TCR beta sequencing to assess whether each TCR beta V gene segment acted as functional or pseudogenic. In a later analysis, previously published TCR beta repertoires from several hundred donors were re-analyzed and high-resolution HLA genotyping was added so that TCR occurrence patterns could be studied. In a later genetic analysis, genome-wide SNP genotypes for about 55% of the 666 donors were used, and that subset was treated as a discovery cohort. Alongside the repertoire data, information on donor age, sex, ethnicity and CMV serostatus was compiled. Typing coverage varied by locus: about 629-640 donors for A, B, C, DRB1 and DQB1; more than 500 for DQA1; nearly 610 for DPA1; under 490 for DPB1. To predict cytomegalovirus infection status, the study combined high-throughput TCR immunosequencing, statistical association of individual TCRs with disease status, and machine learning. HLA typing included class I and class II loci at four-digit resolution. The genetic ancestry cluster associated with self-reported Caucasian donors included 81% of the roughly 400 genotyped donors. Rather than drawing on any new phenotypic data, the later analysis identified candidate immune exposures from TCR beta sequences and the way those sequences occurred across donors. Across 300 to 400 genotyped donors of the cohort, an average of roughly 250,000 unique TCR beta nucleotide sequences per donor were sequenced, and 15% to 20% of those sequences were non-productive.

As to this clone: Its antigen is still unknown. Nothing much larger sits one base from this clone, and base qualities are not available.

Library generation was performed with the immunoSEQ multiplex PCR assay. A mixture of 60 forward primers for TCR Vbeta segments and 13 reverse primers for TCR Jbeta segments was used in the multiplex PCR. A multiplex PCR assay on genomic DNA amplified the CDR3 region of rearranged TCR beta genes. On the Illumina HiSeq System, the amplified TCR beta libraries were sequenced as 87-base-pair reads. The authors' pipeline ran thus. In a later analysis, 77 million or so unique TCR beta chains were counted across the roughly 610 repertoires, and roughly 9.9 million of these chains were shared by at least two donors. A nearest-neighbor algorithm error-corrected the raw reads and collapsed the reads into unique sequences, merging closely related sequences to remove PCR and sequencing errors. Alignment of CDR3 sequences to IMGT reference sequences was used to assign V, D and J gene segments. For a sequence to be retained, a match of at least six nucleotides to both a V gene segment and a J gene segment was required. Rearrangements were called productive when the CDR3 lacked stop codons and stayed in frame with V and J; all others were non-productive. CDR3 was defined by IMGT convention, running from the second conserved V-encoded cysteine to the conserved J-encoded phenylalanine. In an earlier analysis of roughly 610 of the donors, sequences lacking an unambiguous match to a single V gene segment were excluded. In an earlier analysis of about 590 of the donors, a V segment was called functional when productive rearrangements were above 56.7%, and segregating when the standard deviation between donors exceeded 5%. A statistical classification framework was developed to diagnose cytomegalovirus status using the catalog of TCR beta chain sequences. V and J gene assignment, in a later analysis, came from comparing TCR nucleotide sequences with IMGT/GENE-DB human TR gene sequences. A later analysis assigned CDR3 sequences and most-parsimonious VDJ recombination scenarios with the TCRdist pipeline. In a later analysis, each TCR beta chain was defined by its CDR3 amino acid sequence together with its V-gene family, and reads without a unique V-gene family were excluded. To address suspected cross-contamination and a sequencing artifact, a later analysis removed 550 to 750 highly shared, low-generation-probability nucleotide sequences. A later analysis calculated a clonal expansion index for each public chain from normalized within-repertoire ranks of inferred template counts. Generation probabilities in a later analysis came from a VDJ recombination model fitted to out-of-frame rearrangements, and those results were checked against IGoR. In a later analysis, TCR-TCR, TCR-HLA and TCR-CMV co-occurrence was scored with hypergeometric tests, and a repertoire-size bias correction was applied to TCR pairs. A later analysis estimated false discovery rates by permuting HLA or CMV assignments 20 times. In a later analysis, co-occurring TCRs were grouped using DBSCAN, and TCRdist sequence similarity was added for clustering within HLA-allele-positive subsets. For co-occurrence clustering, repertoires with fewer than 30,000 or more than 120,000 public chains were excluded, along with roughly 5 repertoires with anomalous nucleotide sharing. Not all clones reach the TCRdb copy of this immuneACCESS table, which keeps in-frame sequences only. Checked studies attribute under half of the gap to unresolved V genes and leave the rest unexplained. Clone size and V and J calls were adopted from that table, with D and trimming inferred from the DNA. Within this sample are about 78,000 clones, with around three quarters of them counted one time only. The biggest ten clones account for 1.1% of the sample.

The cohort consisted of approximately 690 healthy bone marrow donors. At the time of sampling, all cohort members were nominally healthy, though unrecorded immune exposures were likely present. The donor tested CMV seronegative, placing the donor among the approximately 400 seronegative members of the cohort. A peripheral blood sample was collected from each donor, and TCR beta sequencing was performed on peripheral blood mononuclear cells. Genomic DNA extraction from the blood cell samples was performed with the Qiagen DNeasy Blood Extraction Kit. Here is what the overall study found, with its caveats: The presence/absence analyses assumed that sequencing depth was roughly uniform across donors, and that assumption may not be true. It was suggested by the authors that the approach could potentially be generalized to other disease states and immunological phenotypes. A later genetic analysis associated a missense DCLRE1C variant with V-gene and J-gene trimming of TCR beta chains, and an independent cohort replicated the association. A later analysis associated about 18,000 TCR beta sequences with specific HLA alleles at a false discovery rate of 0.05. Correlated functional status among segregating V segments might reflect linkage disequilibrium, but an unknown experimental factor could not be ruled out. The classifier was reported to diagnose cytomegalovirus status with high specificity and sensitivity in both the original and validation cohorts. When HLA alleles, especially DR and DQ, strongly co-occurred, attributing TCR associations to individual alleles was difficult. A later analysis found that HLA-associated TCR beta chains were more clonally expanded and had lower generation probabilities than equally common non-associated chains. The cohort was sequenced for TCR beta chains only, and without alpha or paired-chain data the features that could be detected were limited. A further reported finding was that TCR beta sequences accurately predicted the HLA-A and HLA-B alleles for most subjects in the first cohort. The sequencing pipeline was judged likely to have produced a cluster of highly shared sequence variants as a technical artifact. In a later analysis, TCR association rates were found to vary across HLA loci, with the most associated TCRs seen for DRB1 alleles and the fewest for HLA-C alleles. HLA typing was unavailable for some donors at each locus, so association tests used only the typed subset. In vitro tests confirmed that a few of the cytomegalovirus-associated TCR beta chains recognize cytomegalovirus antigens. In a later genetic analysis, fewer N-insertions in productive TCRs were reported among donors in an Asian-associated ancestry cluster than the roughly 700-donor mean. Immune exposure information for the cohort was limited to CMV serostatus. In the study, 150 to 200 TCR beta chains were listed as associated with cytomegalovirus. Most CMV-associated TCR beta chains appeared to be HLA-restricted in a later analysis, and the HLA associations seemed to be driven largely by CMV exposure. In a later analysis, several top co-occurrence clusters were reported to appear linked to parvovirus B19, influenza, CMV and Epstein-Barr virus. Some IMGT-functional V segments, including TRBV6-2 and TRBV6-3, could not be told apart with the 87-base-pair reads, so those segments were excluded. An earlier analysis of approximately 590 of the donors showed that most TCR beta V segments appeared in productive rearrangements either about 87% or about 30% of the time, which broadly matched IMGT annotations. Because counts were too low, 15 or so rarely observed V segments, including chromosome 9 orphons, were excluded from the earlier analysis of under 650 of the donors. Most TCR sequences were seen in very few donors, while some public TCRs were found in many individuals.

The junction shows trimming of 5 bases on V and 2 bases on J, plus 19 bases between the germline ends. CDR1 SGHAT and CDR2 FQNNGV were looked up in the germline V gene. The CDR3 goes from the cysteine to the phenylalanine over 16 residues. The DNA shown is the 48-base CDR3, in frame from base 1. The sequence was obtained from a male donor in good health and CMV-seronegative. The chain is encoded by TRBV11-2 joined to TRBJ2-7; the best D guess is TRBD2, with 6 bases matching. Sequencing input: PBMCs. The nucleotides read TGTGCCAGCAGCGACCCATCCTTCGGGAGCGCCTACGAGCAGTACTTC. Its amino acids are CASSDPSFGSAYEQYF.